The 7 T cell receptor beta chains below were found in one sample sequenced in a study of blood T cell repertoires in COVID-19. Generated by immunoSEQ multiplex PCR, the TCRdb table keeps only in-frame clones and is missing some. The sample comprises roughly 160,000 clones, around four fifths of which are singletons, and 2.5% to 3% rests with the top ten. The sample was peripheral blood. All receptors come from a woman of 80 years or more with COVID-19, enrolled during active disease.

The chain carries TRBV4-1 and TRBJ2-1; TRBD1 matches at 7 bases. Germline V gene data show CDR1 as MGHRA and CDR2 as YSYEKL. CDR3 length equals 14 residues. J gave up 0 bases and V 4 bases, and 0 bases lay outside the gene matches. This CDR3 reads CASSRQGSYNEQFF. CDR3 DNA sequence: TGCGCCAGCAGCCGACAGGGCTCCTACAATGAGCAGTTCTTC.

The chain combines TRBV18 with TRBJ2-5; 7 nucleotides align to TRBD2. Germline lookup yields CDR1 KGHSH and CDR2 LQKENI. V shed 7 bases, J shed 1 base, and the junction held 3 bases outside the gene matches. This CDR3 has 13 residues. The CDR3 bases are TGTGCCAGCTGCCGGACTAGCCAAGAGACCCAGTACTTC. It encodes CASCRTSQETQYF.

V usage is TRBV30 and J usage is TRBJ2-1, with 7 bases lining up with TRBD1. The V segment lost 0 bases and the J segment 3 bases; nucleotides outside the gene matches: 5. CDR3 length: 15 residues. Looked up from germline, CDR1 is GTSNPN and CDR2 is SVGIG (reference sequence). The CDR3 here is CAWSVRDRYYNEQFF. CDR3 DNA sequence: TGTGCCTGGAGTGTACGGGACAGATACTACAATGAGCAGTTCTTC. Full variable domain (outside the CDR3, taken from reference TRBV30 and TRBJ2-1): SQTIHQWPATLVQPVGSPLSLECTVEGTSNPNLYWYRQAAGRGLQLLFYSVGIGQISSEVPQNLSASRPQDRQFILSSKKLLLSDSGFYLCAWSVRDRYYNEQFFGPGTRLTVL.

This clone was detected only a few times. The CDR3 coding sequence is TGTGCCAGCAGCCAGACAGGGAGTCCTATGGGCGGCACCTTC. Amino acid sequence: CASSQTGSPMGGTF. The genes are TRBV7-9 and TRBJ1-2, with 7 bases identical to TRBD1. The CDR3 runs 14 residues. The ends lost 5 bases at V and 13 bases at J; junction bases unmatched: 16. Germline V CDR1 and CDR2: SEHNR, FQNEAQ (reference sequence).

The V and J genes are TRBV18 and TRBJ1-5; TRBD1 matches 7 bases. Trimming removed 3 bases from V and 5 bases from J; junction bases left unmatched: 10. This CDR3 spans 16 amino acids. Germline V gene data show CDR1 as KGHSH and CDR2 as LQKENI. The CDR3 coding sequence is TGTGCCAGCTCACCCCGACAGGGCGAGGGCGATCAGCCCCAGCATTTT. It yields the protein CASSPRQGEGDQPQHF.

The chain joins TRBV30 to TRBJ2-3, with TRBD2 identical over 8 bases. With 0 bases clipped from V and 2 bases from J, the junction kept 4 bases outside the gene matches. There are 15 residues in the CDR3. Germline assignment: CDR1 GTSNPN and CDR2 SVGIG (reference sequence). CDR3 nucleotides: TGTGCCTGGAGTGTACCGGGGGGGGCCACAGATACGCAGTATTTT. Amino acids: CAWSVPGGATDTQYF. The variable domain in full, completed from reference TRBV30 and TRBJ2-3, reads SQTIHQWPATLVQPVGSPLSLECTVEGTSNPNLYWYRQAAGRGLQLLFYSVGIGQISSEVPQNLSASRPQDRQFILSSKKLLLSDSGFYLCAWSVPGGATDTQYFGPGTRLTVL.

A single count supports this clone. The chain combines TRBV28 with TRBJ1-1; possible D gene TRBD1, 5 bases. The CDR3 consists of 14 residues. Germline V gene sequence: CDR1 MDHEN, CDR2 SYDVKM. The germline V and J ends were trimmed by 1 base and 4 bases, with 10 bases remaining between them. Here the CDR3 DNA reads TGTGCCAGCAGTTTATCCGGGGGGGGCACTGAAGCTTTCTTT. Protein product: CASSLSGGGTEAFF.